These 24 T cell receptor beta chains were sequenced from one sample in a study of blood T cell repertoires in COVID-19 (dated by TCRdb to about 2020). The method behind the library was the immunoSEQ multiplex PCR assay. TCRdb mirrors the immuneACCESS table, restricted to in-frame sequences. Some clones are absent from its copies; in checked studies, under half trace to an unresolved V gene, and the reason for the others is unknown. This sample has hundreds of thousands of clones in its table, and over 70% of those were observed once. The ten largest make up around 1.5% of the sample. The sample taken for sequencing was peripheral blood. These receptors were taken from a woman between 35 and 50 years old who had recovered from COVID-19.

The rearrangement joins TRBV5-4 to TRBJ1-2, with unresolved D. With 2 bases removed from V and 5 bases from J, the gap between germline ends came to 7 bases. The CDR3 spans 12 residues. Germline V lookup: CDR1 SGHNT, CDR2 YYREEE (reference sequence). The CDR3 DNA sequence: TGTGCCAGCAGCTTACCAGAATATGGCTACACCTTC. It specifies CASSLPEYGYTF.

The rearrangement uses TRBV27 and TRBJ1-1, with D hard to call. CDR1 and CDR2 from the germline V gene are MNHEY and SMNVEV (reference sequence). Trimming cost V 3 bases and J 1 base, with 3 bases left between them. The CDR3 length is 12 residues. In DNA form, the CDR3 reads TGTGCCAGCAGTTTTAGGAACACTGAAGCTTTCTTT. Its translation: CASSFRNTEAFF.

The count of this clone is one. The V and J genes are TRBV5-4 and TRBJ1-2; a weak D match, TRBD1 (6 bases). V lost 4 bases, J lost 4 bases, and 20 bases lay in between. Germline V gene sequence: CDR1 SGHNT, CDR2 YYREEE (reference sequence). The CDR3 sequence is 16 residues long. The CDR3 DNA sequence: TGTGCCAGCAGCATAAGACAGGCAGAGCAGGGCTATGGCTACACCTTC. Translating it yields CASSIRQAEQGYGYTF.

This chain connects TRBV18 to TRBJ2-1, with 8 bases aligning to TRBD1. The CDR3 covers 14 residues. Germline V gene data show CDR1 as KGHSH and CDR2 as LQKENI. Trimming removed 2 bases from V and 5 bases from J; junction bases left unmatched: 2. Written as DNA, the CDR3 is TGTGCCAGCTCACCAACAGGGGGGAACAATGAGCAGTTCTTC. Translation gives CASSPTGGNNEQFF.

The chain uses TRBV7-9 and TRBJ1-1; 8 nucleotides agree with TRBD1. Germline V gene data show CDR1 as SEHNR and CDR2 as FQNEAQ (reference sequence). Losses at the gene ends were 5 bases for V and 11 bases for J; bases not matched to a gene: 7. The CDR3 has 12 amino acids. CDR3 bases: TGTGCCAGCAGCGACAGGGGACTTGATGCTTTCTTT. Translating it yields CASSDRGLDAFF.

In DNA, the CDR3 is TGTGCCAGCAGTTTATTGGCAGGGGAAAATCAGCCCCAGCATTTT. Protein sequence: CASSLLAGENQPQHF. The chain links TRBV27 to TRBJ1-5, with a tentative D call TRBD1 (6 bases). There are 15 residues in the CDR3. V was cut by 1 base and J by 4 bases, with 11 bases left in between. Germline V lookup: CDR1 MNHEY, CDR2 SMNVEV (reference sequence).

The V gene is TRBV14, the J gene TRBJ1-1; 7 positions match TRBD1. This CDR3 has 13 residues. Germline-derived CDR1 and CDR2 are SGHDN and FVKESK. V trimming: 4 bases; J trimming: 10 bases; junction bases outside the gene matches: 9. The CDR3 sequence is CASSLVRGRGAFF. CDR3 DNA sequence: TGTGCCAGCAGCCTCGTCAGGGGGAGAGGAGCTTTCTTT.

This chain links TRBV9 with TRBJ2-2, with a possible D match to TRBD1 (5 bases). The germline gives CDR1 SGDLS, CDR2 YYNGEE. V was pared by 4 bases and J by 6 bases, with 13 bases between. CDR3 length: 14 amino acids. This chain's CDR3 is CASSPQGKPGELFF. The CDR3 nucleotides are TGTGCCAGCAGCCCGCAGGGTAAACCCGGGGAGCTGTTTTTT. Using reference TRBV9 and TRBJ2-2 for the parts outside the CDR3, the full variable domain is DSGVTQTPKHLITATGQRVTLRCSPRSGDLSVYWYQQSLDQGLQFLIQYYNGEERAKGNILERFSAQQFPDLHSELNLSSLELGDSALYFCASSPQGKPGELFFGEGSRLTVL.

This chain uses TRBV2 with TRBJ1-4; TRBD1 matches at 7 bases. The CDR3 has 18 residues. Germline CDR1 SNHLY, CDR2 FYNNEI. V lost 5 bases to trimming and J lost 6 bases; unmatched junction nucleotides: 18. CDR3 region: CASSSPSQGEAWDEKLFF. The CDR3 DNA reads as TGTGCCAGCAGTTCCCCCAGCCAGGGGGAGGCATGGGATGAAAAACTGTTTTTT.

In DNA, the CDR3 is TGCGCCAGCAGCTTCGAGGGATCCAATGAGCAGTTCTTC. Translating it yields CASSFEGSNEQFF. The chain is built from TRBV5-1 and TRBJ2-1; TRBD2 might be the D (5 bases). V was cut by 2 bases and J by 6 bases, with 9 bases left in between. Germline lookup yields CDR1 SGHRS and CDR2 YFSETQ. This CDR3 region has 13 residues. Variable domain in full (rest from reference TRBV5-1 and TRBJ2-1): KAGVTQTPRYLIKTRGQQVTLSCSPISGHRSVSWYQQTPGQGLQFLFEYFSETQRNKGNFPGRFSGRQFSNSRSEMNVSTLELGDSALYLCASSFEGSNEQFFGPGTRLTVL.

DNA of the CDR3: TGTGCCAGTAGTAAGGCGGACAAGGGAAGAGGTACGCAGTATTTT. This encodes CASSKADKGRGTQYF. The gene calls are TRBV19 and TRBJ2-3; a weak D match, TRBD1 (5 bases). The CDR3 loop spans 15 amino acids. Germline V lookup: CDR1 LNHDA, CDR2 SQIVND (reference sequence). V was clipped by 4 bases and J by 8 bases, with 19 bases between them.

This chain links TRBV7-9 with TRBJ2-7, with a tentative D call TRBD2 (6 bases). The CDR3 consists of 16 residues. From germline, CDR1 is SEHNR and CDR2 FQNEAQ (reference sequence). V shed 1 base and J shed 2 bases, with 15 bases lying between them. CDR3 sequence: CASSLEAGTFPYEQYF. The CDR3 DNA reads TGTGCCAGCAGCTTAGAAGCGGGCACCTTCCCCTACGAGCAGTACTTC.

The chain recombines TRBV6-6 with TRBJ1-5, with 7 positions matching TRBD1. The CDR3 runs 13 residues. The V gene's germline CDR1 is MNHNY and CDR2 SVGAGI (reference sequence). Germline trimming cut 0 bases from V and 9 bases from J; bases unmatched to any gene: 2. The CDR3 loop reads CASSYSGGTPQHF. Here the CDR3 DNA reads TGTGCCAGCAGTTACTCAGGGGGCACGCCCCAGCATTTT.

In its sample, this clone was seen a few times. The chain joins TRBV3-1 (or the pseudogene TRBV3-2) to TRBJ1-6; D possibly corresponds to TRBD1 (5 bases). Trimming removed 3 bases at V and 14 bases at J, with 11 bases between. The germline CDR1 and CDR2 sequences are LGHDT and YNNKEL (reference sequence). The CDR3 totals 12 residues. In DNA, the CDR3 is TGTGCCAGCAGCCAGAGACAGTTTGCCCTCCACTTT. Encoded protein: CASSQRQFALHF.

The chain carries TRBV9 and TRBJ1-6; the match to TRBD1 covers 7 bases. CDR3 size: 15 residues. Unmatched junction bases numbered 14, after V lost 9 bases and J lost 8 bases. Germline V CDR1 and CDR2: SGDLS, YYNGEE. CDR3 in DNA: TGTGCCACCTTGAGAGGGGGCCAGGAGGATTCACCCCTCCACTTT. It is translated as CATLRGGQEDSPLHF.

The chain links TRBV25-1 to TRBJ2-7; perhaps TRBD1 as D (6 bases). This CDR3 region has 13 residues. Trimming stripped 5 bases from V and 6 bases from J, with 14 bases between. Looked up from germline, CDR1 is MGHDK and CDR2 is SYGVNS. The CDR3 bases are TGTGCCAGCAGTCCCTGGACAGCCAGCGAGCAGTACTTC. Its translation is CASSPWTASEQYF.

The gene calls are TRBV18 and TRBJ2-7; possibly TRBD2 for D (7 bases). Trimming shortened V by 6 bases and J by 3 bases, and 15 bases separated the two germline ends. The CDR3 loop spans 14 amino acids. The germline V gene encodes CDR1 KGHSH and CDR2 LQKENI. The CDR3 here is CASSKGGDLYEQYF. The CDR3 DNA sequence: TGTGCCAGCTCGAAGGGGGGGGACCTCTACGAGCAGTACTTC.

This chain links TRBV9 with TRBJ2-1, with D uncertain. The CDR3 runs to 14 residues. Trimming took off 1 base at V and 4 bases at J, with 9 bases between the two ends. The germline gives CDR1 SGDLS, CDR2 YYNGEE. The CDR3 protein is CASSVSSSYNEQFF. DNA for the CDR3: TGTGCCAGCAGCGTAAGTAGTTCTTACAATGAGCAGTTCTTC.

V is TRBV5-5 and J is TRBJ1-2; a weak D match, TRBD1 (5 bases). The CDR3 is made up of 15 amino acids. The V and J ends lost 4 bases and 4 bases respectively, with 17 bases between them. Germline V gene data show CDR1 as SGHKS and CDR2 as YYEKEE (reference sequence). CDR3: CASSLSWGVGYGYTF. Here the CDR3 DNA reads TGTGCCAGCAGCCTCTCTTGGGGGGTCGGCTATGGCTACACCTTC.

The chain couples TRBV7-9 to TRBJ1-1; D gene unclear. CDR3 size: 11 residues. The V end lost 3 bases, the J end lost 8 bases, and 7 bases lay between the germline ends. Looked up from germline, CDR1 is SEHNR and CDR2 is FQNEAQ (reference sequence). CDR3 residues: CASSLFREAFF. Written as DNA, the CDR3 is TGTGCCAGCAGCTTGTTCAGGGAAGCTTTCTTT.

The chain carries TRBV6-5 and TRBJ1-1; D perhaps matches TRBD1 (5 bases). The germline CDR1 and CDR2 sequences are MNHEY and SVGAGI. The CDR3 loop spans 14 amino acids. V shed 6 bases and J shed 2 bases, with 13 bases lying between them. CDR3 sequence (DNA): TGTGCCAGCAGCAACTACAGGAGCAACACTGAAGCTTTCTTT. Translating gives CASSNYRSNTEAFF.

The gene calls are TRBV20-1 and TRBJ2-3; 9 bases map to TRBD2. The CDR3 runs 15 residues. CDR1 DFQATT and CDR2 SNEGSKA come from the germline V gene (reference sequence). V was clipped by 3 bases and J by 3 bases; unmatched bases: 7. The DNA for the CDR3 is TGCAGTGCTAGTGCCCCGGGACTAGCAACAGATACGCAGTATTTT. This translates into CSASAPGLATDTQYF.

The V gene is TRBV13, the J gene TRBJ2-5; D possibly corresponds to TRBD1 (5 bases). Trimming stripped 1 base from V and 4 bases from J, with 10 bases between. The CDR3 runs 14 residues. Germline V gene lookup returns CDR1 PRHDT and CDR2 FYEKMQ (reference sequence). The CDR3 reads CASSLAPRVETQYF. The CDR3 DNA is TGTGCCAGCAGCTTAGCCCCCAGGGTAGAGACCCAGTACTTC.

The chain has TRBV6-2 or TRBV6-3 and TRBJ2-3; TRBD2 matches at 7 bases. The CDR3 extends over 16 amino acids. Germline V gene lookup returns CDR1 MNHEY and CDR2 SVGEGT. The J segment lost 1 base and the V segment lost 5 bases, leaving 9 bases of the junction unmatched. CDR3 sequence (DNA): TGTGCCAGCAGTCTTCGGGACTACGACGGCACAGATACGCAGTATTTT. Translating gives CASSLRDYDGTDTQYF.